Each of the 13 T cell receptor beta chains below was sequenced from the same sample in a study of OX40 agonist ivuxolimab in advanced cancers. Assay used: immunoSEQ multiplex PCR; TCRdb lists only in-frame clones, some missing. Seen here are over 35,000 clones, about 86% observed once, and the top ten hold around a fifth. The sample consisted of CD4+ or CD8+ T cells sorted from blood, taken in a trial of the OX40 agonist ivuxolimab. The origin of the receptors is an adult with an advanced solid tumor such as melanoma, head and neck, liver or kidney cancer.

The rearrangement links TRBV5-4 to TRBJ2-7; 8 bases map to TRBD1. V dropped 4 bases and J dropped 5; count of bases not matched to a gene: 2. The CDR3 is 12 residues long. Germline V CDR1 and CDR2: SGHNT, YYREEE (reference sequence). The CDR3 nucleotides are TGTGCCAGCAGCGAACAGGGGGACGAGCAGTACTTC. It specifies CASSEQGDEQYF.

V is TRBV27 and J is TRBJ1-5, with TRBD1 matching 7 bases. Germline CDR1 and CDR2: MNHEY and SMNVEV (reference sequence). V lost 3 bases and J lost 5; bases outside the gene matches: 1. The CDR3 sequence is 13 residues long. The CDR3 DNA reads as TGTGCCAGCAGTTTTCAGGGGGATCAGCCCCAGCATTTT. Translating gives CASSFQGDQPQHF.

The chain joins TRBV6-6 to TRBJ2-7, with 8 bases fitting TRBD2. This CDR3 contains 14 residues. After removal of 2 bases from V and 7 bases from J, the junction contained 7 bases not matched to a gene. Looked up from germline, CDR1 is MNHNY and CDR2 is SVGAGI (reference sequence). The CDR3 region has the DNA TGTGCCAGCAGTTACCGGGCGGGGGGTCGAGAGCAGTACTTC. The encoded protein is CASSYRAGGREQYF.

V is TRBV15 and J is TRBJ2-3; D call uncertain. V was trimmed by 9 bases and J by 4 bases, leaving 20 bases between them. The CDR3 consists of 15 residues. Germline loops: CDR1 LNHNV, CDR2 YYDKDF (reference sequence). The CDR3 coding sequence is TGTGCCACTCTCGCCCGGACCATAGGCTCAGATACGCAGTATTTT. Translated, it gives CATLARTIGSDTQYF.

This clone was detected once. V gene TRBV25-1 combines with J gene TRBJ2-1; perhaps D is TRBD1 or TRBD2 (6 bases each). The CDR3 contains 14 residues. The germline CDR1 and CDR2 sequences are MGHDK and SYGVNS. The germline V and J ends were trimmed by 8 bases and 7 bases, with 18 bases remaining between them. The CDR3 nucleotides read TGTGCCAGCCCCCATAGGGGGGCGTGGAATGAGCAGTTCTTC. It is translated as CASPHRGAWNEQFF.

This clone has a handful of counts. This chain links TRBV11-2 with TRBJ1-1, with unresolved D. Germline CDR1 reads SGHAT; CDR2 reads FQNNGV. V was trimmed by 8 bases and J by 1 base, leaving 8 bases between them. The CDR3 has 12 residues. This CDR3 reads CASVNGNTEAFF. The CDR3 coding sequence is TGTGCCAGCGTAAACGGGAACACTGAAGCTTTCTTT.

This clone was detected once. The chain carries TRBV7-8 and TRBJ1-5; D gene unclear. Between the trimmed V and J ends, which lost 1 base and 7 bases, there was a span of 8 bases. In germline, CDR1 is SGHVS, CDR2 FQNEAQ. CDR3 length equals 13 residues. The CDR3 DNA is TGTGCCAGCAGCTTAGAGGCGGGCCAGCCCCAGCATTTT. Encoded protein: CASSLEAGQPQHF. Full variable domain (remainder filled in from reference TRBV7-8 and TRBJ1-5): GAGVSQSPRYKVAKRGQDVALRCDPISGHVSLFWYQQALGQGPEFLTYFQNEAQLDKSGLPSDRFFAERPEGSVSTLKIQRTQQEDSAVYLCASSLEAGQPQHFGDGTRLSIL.

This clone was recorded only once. The CDR3 bases are TGCGCCAGCAGCCAAGATGGGACAGGGAGCAATCAGCCCCAGCATTTT. It encodes CASSQDGTGSNQPQHF. The chain joins TRBV4-1 to TRBJ1-5; 9 nucleotides agree with TRBD1. The CDR3 spans 16 residues. Germline-derived CDR1 and CDR2 are MGHRA and YSYEKL. The junction had 1 base not matched to a gene; V was cut back by 0 bases and J by 1 base.

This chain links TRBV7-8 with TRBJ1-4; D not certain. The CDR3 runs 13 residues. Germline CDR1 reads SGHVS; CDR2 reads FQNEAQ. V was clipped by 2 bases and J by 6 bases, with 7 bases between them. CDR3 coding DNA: TGTGCCAGCAGCTTACCCCCAGATGAAAAACTGTTTTTT. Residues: CASSLPPDEKLFF. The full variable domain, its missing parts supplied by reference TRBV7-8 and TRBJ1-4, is GAGVSQSPRYKVAKRGQDVALRCDPISGHVSLFWYQQALGQGPEFLTYFQNEAQLDKSGLPSDRFFAERPEGSVSTLKIQRTQQEDSAVYLCASSLPPDEKLFFGSGTQLSVL.

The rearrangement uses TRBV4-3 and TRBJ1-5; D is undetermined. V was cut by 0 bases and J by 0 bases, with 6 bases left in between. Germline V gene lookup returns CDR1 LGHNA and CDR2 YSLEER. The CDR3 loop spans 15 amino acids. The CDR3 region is CASSQEWDSNQPQHF. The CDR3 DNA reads TGCGCCAGCAGCCAAGAGTGGGATAGCAATCAGCCCCAGCATTTT.

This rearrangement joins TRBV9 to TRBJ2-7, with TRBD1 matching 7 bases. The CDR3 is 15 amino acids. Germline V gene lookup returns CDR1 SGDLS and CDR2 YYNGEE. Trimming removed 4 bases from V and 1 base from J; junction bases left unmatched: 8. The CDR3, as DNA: TGTGCCAGCAGCCCCGTGACAGGGAGTTCCTACGAGCAGTACTTC. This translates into CASSPVTGSSYEQYF.

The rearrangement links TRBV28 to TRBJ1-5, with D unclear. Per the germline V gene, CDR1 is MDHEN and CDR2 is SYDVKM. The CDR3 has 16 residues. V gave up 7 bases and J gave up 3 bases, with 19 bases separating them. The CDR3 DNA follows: TGTGCCAGCACCCATGAGGCTATATTGGTCAATCAGCCCCAGCATTTT. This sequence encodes CASTHEAILVNQPQHF.

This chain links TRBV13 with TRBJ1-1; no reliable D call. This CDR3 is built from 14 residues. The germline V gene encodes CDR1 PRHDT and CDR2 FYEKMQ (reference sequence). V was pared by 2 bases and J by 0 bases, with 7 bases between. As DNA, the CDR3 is TGTGCCAGCAGCTTAAGTATTCTGAACACTGAAGCTTTCTTT. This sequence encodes CASSLSILNTEAFF.